This T cell receptor beta chain emerged from a study of blood T cell repertoires in COVID-19. Study-wide context: COVID-19 samples from acute and convalescent phases originated in the United States, Italy and Spain. In each case, the material was cDNA or gDNA derived from T cells, B-cell-depleted T cells, or PBMCs.

Between the trimmed V and J ends, which lost 5 bases and 0 bases, there was a span of 13 bases. Germline assignment: CDR1 SGHAT and CDR2 FQNNGV. This CDR3 comprises 16 residues. In the original analysis: Cell counts per sample came from amplifying reference gene primers. Sequencing used immunoSEQ multiplex PCR; TCRdb keeps in-frame clones, though not all of them. The V and J calls and clone size were taken over from that table, and D and trimming were inferred from the DNA. The sample lists about 88,000 clones, over 70% seen once, with 11% in the top ten. The chain combines TRBV11-2 with TRBJ1-4; D unclear. Sequenced sample: peripheral blood. This sequence originates from a man older than 75 with acute or convalescent COVID-19. The CDR3 nucleotides are TGTGCCAGCAGCCCCCTCGGCGGTGCAACTAATGAAAAACTGTTTTTT. As protein: CASSPLGGATNEKLFF.